This T cell receptor beta chain was recorded in a study of shared clonotypes between healthy human individuals. Repertoires were generated with immunoSEQ multiplex PCR, while TCRdb's copy carries only in-frame clones and drops some. The sample includes approximately 1.4 million clones, approximately 98% seen only once; the top ten take 0.45%. The CDR3 contains 15 residues. V lost 5 bases to trimming and J lost 4 bases; unmatched junction nucleotides: 6. Germline lookup yields CDR1 MNHEY and CDR2 SVGAGI. General study points: Several donors showed sharing of approximately 5% of naive CD4 clonotypes.

About this clone: As yet, its antigen is unknown.

This clonotype originated in a man aged 25-40 years in good health. Sequences were obtained from naive CD4+ T cells sorted from blood. Stated subset: CD45RA+ positively selected. The chain links TRBV6-5 to TRBJ2-3; 10 nucleotides agree with TRBD2. CDR3 loop: CASSPAGGPADTQYF. The CDR3 DNA reads as TGTGCCAGCAGTCCAGCGGGAGGGCCTGCAGATACGCAGTATTTT.